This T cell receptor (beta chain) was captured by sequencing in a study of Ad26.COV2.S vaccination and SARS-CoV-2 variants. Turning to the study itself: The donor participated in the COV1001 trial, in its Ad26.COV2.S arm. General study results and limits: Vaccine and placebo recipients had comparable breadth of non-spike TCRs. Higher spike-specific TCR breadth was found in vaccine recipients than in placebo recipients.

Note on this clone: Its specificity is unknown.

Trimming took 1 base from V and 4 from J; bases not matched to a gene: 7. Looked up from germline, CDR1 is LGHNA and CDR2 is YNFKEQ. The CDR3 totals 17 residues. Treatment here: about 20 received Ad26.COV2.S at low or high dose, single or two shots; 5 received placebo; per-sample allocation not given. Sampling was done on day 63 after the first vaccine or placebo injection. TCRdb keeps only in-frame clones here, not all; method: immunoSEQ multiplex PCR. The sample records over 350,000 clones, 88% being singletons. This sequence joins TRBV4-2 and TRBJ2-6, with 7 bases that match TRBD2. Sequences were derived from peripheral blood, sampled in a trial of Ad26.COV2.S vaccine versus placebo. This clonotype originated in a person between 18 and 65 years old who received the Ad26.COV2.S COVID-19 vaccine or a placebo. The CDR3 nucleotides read TGTGCCAGCAGCCAAGTCCGAGCGGGGTCGGGGGCCAACGTCCTGACTTTC. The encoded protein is CASSQVRAGSGANVLTF.